The 17 T cell receptor beta chains reported below all come from one sample, sequenced in a study of cytomegalovirus exposure and HLA in healthy donors. The PCR was carried out with 60 Vbeta primers and 13 Jbeta primers. The table came from immunoSEQ multiplex PCR; TCRdb's copy has only in-frame clones and leaves some out. The sample yields 150,000 to 200,000 clones, roughly three quarters seen once. The specimen sequenced was PBMCs. The receptor set was obtained from a woman aged 40 to 50 in good health and CMV-seropositive.

The genes are TRBV27 and TRBJ2-5; 11 bases map to TRBD2. This CDR3 comprises 16 residues. The germline V gene has CDR1 MNHEY and CDR2 SMNVEV (reference sequence). The junction had 7 bases not matched to a gene; V was cut back by 6 bases and J by 1 base. CDR3 DNA: TGTGCCAGCAGACTCACTAGCGGGGGTCGCCAAGAGACCCAGTACTTC. The encoded protein is CASRLTSGGRQETQYF.

This clone has a single count. V and J are TRBV19 and TRBJ1-5, with D perhaps matching TRBD1 (6 bases). Germline CDR1 LNHDA, CDR2 SQIVND (reference sequence). The CDR3 contains 14 residues. V was pared by 2 bases and J by 8 bases, with 13 bases between. In DNA, the CDR3 is TGTGCCAGTAGTATATACAGGGACCTTGAGCCCCAGCATTTT. This translates into CASSIYRDLEPQHF.

The chain is built from TRBV6-6 and TRBJ1-3; unclear D gene. Per germline, CDR1 MNHNY and CDR2 SVGAGI (reference sequence). Trimming removed 0 bases from V and 1 base from J, with 10 bases in between. The CDR3 length is 16 residues. The CDR3, as DNA: TGTGCCAGCAGTTACTCCTCGAGTGTATCTGGAAACACCATATATTTT. Protein product: CASSYSSSVSGNTIYF.

The chain combines TRBV7-6 with TRBJ1-6; 8 bases agree with TRBD1. The V segment lost 5 bases and the J segment 9 bases; nucleotides outside the gene matches: 12. Germline V lookup: CDR1 SGHVS, CDR2 FNYEAQ. This CDR3 contains 16 residues. CDR3 nucleotides: TGTGCCAGCAGCCCTGCACAGGGGGGAGGTTCTTCACCCCTCCACTTT. Residues: CASSPAQGGGSSPLHF.

The chain joins TRBV30 to TRBJ1-1; D may be TRBD1 (6 bases). The CDR3 runs 13 residues. Trimming cost V 4 bases and J 0 bases, with 9 bases left between them. Per the germline V gene, CDR1 is GTSNPN and CDR2 is SVGIG (reference sequence). CDR3 DNA: TGTGCCTGGACAGGGGATTTGAACACTGAAGCTTTCTTT. It is translated as CAWTGDLNTEAFF.

This chain links TRBV7-9 with TRBJ1-1; D is possibly TRBD1 (5 bases). The germline CDR1 and CDR2 sequences are SEHNR and FQNEAQ (reference sequence). V was cut by 1 base and J by 5 bases, with 17 bases left in between. This CDR3 spans 16 amino acids. The CDR3 nucleotides read TGTGCCAGCAGCTTAGACCGGTGGCCGCGGGGGACTGAAGCTTTCTTT. Protein sequence: CASSLDRWPRGTEAFF.

The chain carries TRBV5-1 and TRBJ1-3; D perhaps matches TRBD1 (6 bases). Germline lookup yields CDR1 SGHRS and CDR2 YFSETQ. Trimming took 0 bases from V and 6 from J, leaving 7 bases between them. The CDR3 loop spans 13 amino acids. The CDR3 reads CASSLAGENTIYF. CDR3 coding DNA: TGCGCCAGCAGCTTGGCAGGGGAAAACACCATATATTTT.

This chain connects TRBV7-8 to TRBJ1-3; D unclear. The CDR3 extends over 15 amino acids. CDR1 SGHVS and CDR2 FQNEAQ come from the germline V gene. V was trimmed by 5 bases and J by 0 bases, leaving 11 bases between them. In DNA form, the CDR3 reads TGTGCCAGCAGCCGACACAACCCCTCTGGAAACACCATATATTTT. Translation: CASSRHNPSGNTIYF. The full variable domain, with the rest looked up from reference TRBV7-8 and TRBJ1-3, is GAGVSQSPRYKVAKRGQDVALRCDPISGHVSLFWYQQALGQGPEFLTYFQNEAQLDKSGLPSDRFFAERPEGSVSTLKIQRTQQEDSAVYLCASSRHNPSGNTIYFGEGSWLTVV.

The V and J genes are TRBV4-2 and TRBJ1-3; 7 bases fit TRBD1. Germline V gives CDR1 LGHNA, CDR2 YNFKEQ. The junction had 9 bases not matched to a gene; V was cut back by 6 bases and J by 4 bases. There are 15 residues in the CDR3. The CDR3 here is CASSVTGDNGNTIYF. For the CDR3, the DNA is TGTGCCAGCAGTGTCACAGGGGATAACGGAAACACCATATATTTT.

The chain joins TRBV19 to TRBJ1-2; no reliable D call. The CDR3 loop spans 14 amino acids. Per the germline V gene, CDR1 is LNHDA and CDR2 is SQIVND (reference sequence). V lost 2 bases, J lost 3 bases, and 10 bases lay in between. The CDR3 sequence is CASSIFAGDYGYTF. CDR3 DNA: TGTGCCAGTAGTATATTCGCCGGGGACTATGGCTACACCTTC.

This rearrangement joins TRBV9 to TRBJ2-2, with 12 positions matching TRBD2. The germline CDR1 and CDR2 sequences are SGDLS and YYNGEE. With V trimmed by 2 bases and J by 6 bases, 5 bases remained unmatched. This CDR3 comprises 16 residues. The CDR3 DNA follows: TGTGCCAGCAGCGTGCTAGCGGGGGGGCTCCCCGGGGAGCTGTTTTTT. Translating gives CASSVLAGGLPGELFF.

This clone has a handful of counts. The chain joins TRBV28 to TRBJ1-6; 8 positions agree with TRBD1. Germline values: CDR1 MDHEN, CDR2 SYDVKM. The CDR3 extends over 17 amino acids. V dropped 7 bases and J dropped 7; count of bases not matched to a gene: 15. CDR3 loop: CASTPYRGVGGNSPLHF. As DNA, the CDR3 is TGTGCCAGCACCCCATACAGGGGGGTAGGGGGGAATTCACCCCTCCACTTT.

This sequence joins TRBV19 and TRBJ2-1; 8 positions agree with TRBD1. The germline CDR1 and CDR2 sequences are LNHDA and SQIVND (reference sequence). The V and J ends lost 3 bases and 8 bases, in that order; junction bases with no gene match: 9. The CDR3 runs to 15 residues. CDR3 in amino acids: CASSINRGTADEQFF. The CDR3 DNA follows: TGTGCCAGTAGTATCAACAGGGGGACCGCCGATGAGCAGTTCTTC.

The chain joins TRBV11-3 to TRBJ2-1, with TRBD1 as a possible D gene (6 bases). This CDR3 is built from 12 residues. CDR1 is SGHNT, CDR2 YENEEA, per germline. Trimming stripped 3 bases from V and 10 bases from J, with 10 bases between. CDR3 in amino acids: CASSFQGQEQFF. CDR3 DNA sequence: TGTGCCAGCAGCTTCCAAGGACAGGAGCAGTTCTTC.

This clone was picked up a small number of times. This chain uses TRBV19 with TRBJ1-2; 7 nucleotides match TRBD1. The V segment lost 5 bases and the J segment 6 bases; nucleotides outside the gene matches: 15. Germline-derived CDR1 and CDR2 are LNHDA and SQIVND (reference sequence). This CDR3 spans 16 amino acids. The CDR3 sequence is CASSVVGQIVFHGYTF. The CDR3 region has the DNA TGTGCCAGTAGTGTAGTGGGACAGATTGTGTTCCATGGCTACACCTTC.

The gene calls are TRBV7-9 and TRBJ1-1, with 7 bases identical to TRBD1. V gave up 5 bases and J gave up 5 bases; unmatched junction bases: 5. Looked up from germline, CDR1 is SEHNR and CDR2 is FQNEAQ (reference sequence). The CDR3 has 13 residues. CDR3 loop: CASSQIQGTEAFF. Written as DNA, the CDR3 is TGTGCCAGCAGCCAGATACAGGGGACTGAAGCTTTCTTT. Full variable domain (outside the CDR3, taken from reference TRBV7-9 and TRBJ1-1): DTGVSQNPRHKITKRGQNVTFRCDPISEHNRLYWYRQTLGQGPEFLTYFQNEAQLEKSRLLSDRFSAERPKGSFSTLEIQRTEQGDSAMYLCASSQIQGTEAFFGQGTRLTVV.

The chain employs TRBV10-3 and TRBJ1-2; D may be TRBD1 (5 bases). V shed 0 bases and J shed 3 bases, with 14 bases lying between them. The germline gives CDR1 ENHRY, CDR2 SYGVKD. The CDR3 is 16 residues long. CDR3 nucleotides: TGTGCCATCAGTGAGTCGTTGGTAAGGGGCTACTATGGCTACACCTTC. It specifies CAISESLVRGYYGYTF.